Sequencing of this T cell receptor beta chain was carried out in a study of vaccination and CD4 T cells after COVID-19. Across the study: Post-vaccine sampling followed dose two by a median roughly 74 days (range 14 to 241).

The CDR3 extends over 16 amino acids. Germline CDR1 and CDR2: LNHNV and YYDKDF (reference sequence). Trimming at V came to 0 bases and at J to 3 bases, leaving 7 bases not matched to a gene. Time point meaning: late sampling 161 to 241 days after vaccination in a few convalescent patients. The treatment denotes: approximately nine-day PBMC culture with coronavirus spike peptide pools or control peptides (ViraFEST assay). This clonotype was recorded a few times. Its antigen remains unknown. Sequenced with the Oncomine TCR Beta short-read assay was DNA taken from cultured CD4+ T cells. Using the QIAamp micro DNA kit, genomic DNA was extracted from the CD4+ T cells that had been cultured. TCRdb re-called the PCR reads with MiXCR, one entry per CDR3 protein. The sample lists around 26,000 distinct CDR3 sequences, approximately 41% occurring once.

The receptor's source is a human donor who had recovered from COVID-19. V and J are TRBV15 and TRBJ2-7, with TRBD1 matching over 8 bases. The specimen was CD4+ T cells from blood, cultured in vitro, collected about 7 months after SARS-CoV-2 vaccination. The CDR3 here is CATSRETSGGGYEQYF. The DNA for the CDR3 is TGTGCCACCAGCAGAGAAACCTCAGGGGGCGGCTACGAGCAGTACTTC.